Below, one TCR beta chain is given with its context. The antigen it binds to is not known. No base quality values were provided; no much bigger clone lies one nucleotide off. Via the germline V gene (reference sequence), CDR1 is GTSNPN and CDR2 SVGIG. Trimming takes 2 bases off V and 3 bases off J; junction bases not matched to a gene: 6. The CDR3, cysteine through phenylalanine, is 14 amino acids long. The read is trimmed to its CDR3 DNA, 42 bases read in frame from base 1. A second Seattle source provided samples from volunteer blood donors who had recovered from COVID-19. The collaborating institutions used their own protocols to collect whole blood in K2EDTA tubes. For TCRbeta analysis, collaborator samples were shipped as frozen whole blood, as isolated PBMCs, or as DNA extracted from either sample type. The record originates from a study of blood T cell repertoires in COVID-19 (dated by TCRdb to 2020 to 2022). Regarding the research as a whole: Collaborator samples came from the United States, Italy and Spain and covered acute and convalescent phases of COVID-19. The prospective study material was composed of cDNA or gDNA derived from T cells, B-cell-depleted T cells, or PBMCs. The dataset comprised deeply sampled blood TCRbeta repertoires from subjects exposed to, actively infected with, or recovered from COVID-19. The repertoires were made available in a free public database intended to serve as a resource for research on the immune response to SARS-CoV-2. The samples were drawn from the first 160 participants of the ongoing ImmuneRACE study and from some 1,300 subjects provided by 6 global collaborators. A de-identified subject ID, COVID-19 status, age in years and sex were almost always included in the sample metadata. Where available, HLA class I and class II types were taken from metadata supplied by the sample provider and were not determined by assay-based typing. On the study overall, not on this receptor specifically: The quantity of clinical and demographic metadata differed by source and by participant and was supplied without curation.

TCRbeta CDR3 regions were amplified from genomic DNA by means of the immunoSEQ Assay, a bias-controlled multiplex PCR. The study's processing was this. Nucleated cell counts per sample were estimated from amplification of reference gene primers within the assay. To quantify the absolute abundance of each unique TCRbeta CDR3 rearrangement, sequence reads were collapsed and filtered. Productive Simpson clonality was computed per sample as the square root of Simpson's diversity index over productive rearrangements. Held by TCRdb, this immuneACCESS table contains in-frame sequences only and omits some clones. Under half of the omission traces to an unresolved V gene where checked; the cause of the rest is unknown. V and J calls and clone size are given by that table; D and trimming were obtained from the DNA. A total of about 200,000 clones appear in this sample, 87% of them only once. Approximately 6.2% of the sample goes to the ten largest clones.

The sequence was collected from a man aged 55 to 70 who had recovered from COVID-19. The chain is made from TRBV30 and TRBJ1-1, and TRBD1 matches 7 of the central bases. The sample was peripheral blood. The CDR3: CAWSRQGWHTEAFF. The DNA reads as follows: TGTGCCTGGAGTAGACAGGGCTGGCACACTGAAGCTTTCTTT.